These 14 T cell receptor beta chains were all obtained from the same sample, sequenced in a study of shared clonotypes between healthy human individuals. Some clones are missing from TCRdb's copy, which holds only in-frame ones; the method was immunoSEQ multiplex PCR. The table shows under 1,100,000 clones, with more than 75% occurring only once. The material sequenced was memory CD4+ T cells from PBMCs. The subset was: CD45RA-negative fraction. The receptors were gathered from a man younger than 30 in good health. Some clones in this sample may be carry-over from other donors' samples.

This chain joins TRBV7-9 and TRBJ1-2; D gene uncertain. Per germline, CDR1 SEHNR and CDR2 FQNEAQ (reference sequence). The CDR3 is 14 amino acids. V was clipped by 2 bases and J by 1 base, with 8 bases between them. The DNA for the CDR3 is TGTGCCAGCAGCTTATATCAGAGTAACTATGGCTACACCTTC. Protein: CASSLYQSNYGYTF.

On this clone itself: Other DNA sequences within the sample encode an identical CDR3. CDR3 region: CASTREETQYF. The CDR3 DNA is TGTGCCAGCACTAGAGAAGAGACCCAGTACTTC. The chain combines TRBV28 with TRBJ2-5; no clear D. Trimming pared 7 bases from V and 3 bases from J, leaving 6 bases between. From germline, CDR1 is MDHEN and CDR2 SYDVKM. The CDR3 is made up of 11 amino acids.

This clone is a singleton in its sample. The chain links TRBV29-1 to TRBJ1-1; no clear D. CDR1 and CDR2 from the germline V gene are SQVTM and ANQGSEA. V lost 6 bases and J 3 bases, leaving 17 bases between the germline ends. This CDR3 spans 14 amino acids. The CDR3 nucleotides are TGCAGCGTAACGGGCCTCCGGAGGGACACTGAAGCTTTCTTT. Translation: CSVTGLRRDTEAFF.

The genes are TRBV11-2 and TRBJ1-2, with a possible D match to TRBD1 (5 bases). CDR3 length equals 14 residues. In germline, CDR1 is SGHAT, CDR2 FQNNGV. Trimming pared 0 bases from V and 3 bases from J, leaving 8 bases between. The CDR3 DNA is TGTGCCAGCAGCTTAGATGAGGGGTACTATGGCTACACCTTC. Translating gives CASSLDEGYYGYTF.

With respect to this clone: This may arise from a read error, as a much more abundant clone is one base away. The sample carries other DNA sequences with the same CDR3. The chain has TRBV28 and TRBJ1-2; D remains unclear. The germline CDR1 and CDR2 sequences are MDHEN and SYDVKM. V gave up 2 bases and J gave up 2 bases, with 3 bases separating them. The CDR3 covers 12 residues. The CDR3 sequence: CASSLTNYGYTF. The CDR3 nucleotides read TGTGCCAGCAGTTTAACCAACTATGGCTACACCTTC.

CDR3 in amino acids: CASSWGTSGSRYEQYF. The CDR3 DNA sequence: TGTGCCAGCAGCTGGGGGACTAGCGGGAGCCGCTACGAGCAGTACTTC. The chain has TRBV5-6 and TRBJ2-7; 14 bases align to TRBD2. V shed 3 bases, J shed 3 bases, and the junction held 5 bases outside the gene matches. Germline loops: CDR1 SGHDT, CDR2 YYEEEE. The CDR3 is 16 residues long.

CDR3: CASSYTYSGSGNTIYF. In nucleotides, the CDR3 is TGTGCCAGCAGTTATACCTACAGCGGCTCTGGAAACACCATATATTTT. The rearrangement uses TRBV6-5 and TRBJ1-3; D is uncertain. Germline assignment: CDR1 MNHEY and CDR2 SVGAGI. V was shortened by 3 bases and J by 0 bases, with 12 bases between the two germline ends. CDR3 length: 16 residues.

This clone was detected only once. The V gene is TRBV10-3, the J gene TRBJ1-1; a possible D gene is TRBD1 (6 bases). There are 13 residues in the CDR3. V lost 4 bases and J 5 bases, leaving 11 bases between the germline ends. From germline, CDR1 is ENHRY and CDR2 SYGVKD. CDR3 protein: CAISGQGWTEAFF. As DNA, the CDR3 is TGTGCCATCAGTGGCCAGGGGTGGACTGAAGCTTTCTTT.

The chain links TRBV6-6 to TRBJ1-4; D is unclear. Deletions cut 10 bases from V and 3 bases from J, with 12 bases between. Germline CDR1 and CDR2: MNHNY and SVGAGI (reference sequence). The CDR3 is 13 residues long. The CDR3 protein is CATSRQANEKLFF. CDR3 DNA: TGTGCCACCTCCCGCCAGGCTAATGAAAAACTGTTTTTT.

This chain joins TRBV25-1 and TRBJ1-1; D ambiguous. This CDR3 has 13 amino acids. Germline lookup yields CDR1 MGHDK and CDR2 SYGVNS. Deletions cut 6 bases from V and 1 base from J, with 9 bases between. The CDR3: CASRQRKNTEAFF. The CDR3 DNA is TGTGCCAGCAGACAAAGGAAGAACACTGAAGCTTTCTTT.

The V gene is TRBV6-4, the J gene TRBJ2-3; no firm D call. The germline V gene has CDR1 MRHNA and CDR2 SNTAGT. With 6 bases removed from V and 1 base from J, the gap between germline ends came to 11 bases. The length of the CDR3 is 14 residues. The CDR3 is CASRERLGTDTQYF. For the CDR3, the DNA is TGTGCCAGCAGGGAAAGGCTTGGCACAGATACGCAGTATTTT.

The rearrangement uses TRBV11-1 and TRBJ2-6; D gene uncertain. The CDR3 spans 16 residues. The germline CDR1 and CDR2 sequences are SGHAT and FQDESV (reference sequence). V dropped 5 bases and J dropped 2 bases, with 13 bases sitting between them. In nucleotides, the CDR3 is TGTGCCAGCAGCCCGAACCAGAACCCTGGGGCCAACGTCCTGACTTTC. This translates into CASSPNQNPGANVLTF.

This clone was seen only a few times. The rearrangement links TRBV6-1 to TRBJ2-3, with D perhaps TRBD1 (5 bases). Trimming left V 7 bases short and J 1 base short, with 12 bases between. The CDR3 totals 14 residues. Per the germline V gene, CDR1 is MNHNS and CDR2 is SASEGT. CDR3 sequence reads: CASTVSTGTDTQYF. CDR3 bases: TGTGCCAGCACGGTTTCGACAGGCACAGATACGCAGTATTTT.

The chain links TRBV30 to TRBJ2-4, with a possible D match to TRBD2 (7 bases). The germline V and J ends were trimmed by 2 bases and 6 bases, with 14 bases remaining between them. The CDR3 is 14 amino acids. Germline V gives CDR1 GTSNPN, CDR2 SVGIG (reference sequence). The CDR3 bases are TGTGCCTGGAGTCAGGGGCTAGCGGTAAACATTCAGTACTTC. Protein product: CAWSQGLAVNIQYF.